Listed here are 3 T cell receptor beta chains from one sample, sequenced in a study of shared clonotypes between healthy human individuals. Profiling relied on immunoSEQ multiplex PCR, and the TCRdb table lists in-frame clones only, not all of them. The profile shows over a million clones, roughly 96% of them singletons. The specimen sequenced was naive CD4+ T cells sorted from blood. Documented subset: CD45RA+ positively selected. These receptors were obtained from a man under 40 in good health.

The genes are TRBV7-8 and TRBJ2-1; possibly TRBD1 or TRBD2 for D (6 bases each). CDR1 and CDR2 from the germline V gene are SGHVS and FQNEAQ. V lost 4 bases to trimming and J lost 5 bases, with 12 bases between them. This CDR3 comprises 14 residues. In DNA form, the CDR3 reads TGTGCCAGCAGCTCTCCGGGGGCCGACAATGAGCAGTTCTTC. It yields the protein CASSSPGADNEQFF.

V usage is TRBV18 and J usage is TRBJ2-3; TRBD1 aligns across 7 bases. Trimming cost V 2 bases and J 5 bases; bases outside gene matches: 22. CDR1 is KGHSH and CDR2 is LQKENI in the germline V gene. There are 20 residues in the CDR3. The CDR3: CASSPSNRDSVIGSGDTQYF. The CDR3 region has the DNA TGTGCCAGCTCACCAAGCAACCGGGACAGTGTAATAGGAAGCGGAGATACGCAGTATTTT.

The genes are TRBV18 and TRBJ2-1; 9 positions match TRBD2. CDR3 length equals 12 residues. In germline, CDR1 is KGHSH, CDR2 LQKENI. V lost 4 bases to trimming and J lost 9 bases; unmatched junction nucleotides: 1. The DNA of the CDR3 is TGTGCCAGCTCACGGCGGGAGGGTGAGCAGTTCTTC. Amino acids: CASSRREGEQFF.